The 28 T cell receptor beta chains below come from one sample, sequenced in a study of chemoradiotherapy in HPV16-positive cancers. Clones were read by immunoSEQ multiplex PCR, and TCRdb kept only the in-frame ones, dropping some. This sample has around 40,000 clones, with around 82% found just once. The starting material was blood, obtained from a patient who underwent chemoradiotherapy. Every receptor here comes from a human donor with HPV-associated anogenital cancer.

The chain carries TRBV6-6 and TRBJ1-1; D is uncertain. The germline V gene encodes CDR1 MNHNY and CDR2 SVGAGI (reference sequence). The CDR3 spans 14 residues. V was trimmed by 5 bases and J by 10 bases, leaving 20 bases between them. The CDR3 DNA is TGTGCCAGCAGTCCCCGCAGCCCGTCGCCTCGAGCTTTCTTT. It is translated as CASSPRSPSPRAFF.

CDR3: CASSPTDGYSPLHF. DNA of the CDR3: TGTGCCAGCAGCCCGACGGACGGCTATTCACCCCTCCACTTT. The J gene is TRBJ1-6, the V gene TRBV9, with D hard to call. The CDR3 covers 14 residues. Trimming stripped 4 bases from V and 8 bases from J, with 13 bases between. CDR1 SGDLS and CDR2 YYNGEE come from the germline V gene. Looking up the rest from reference TRBV9 and TRBJ1-6 gives the full variable domain: DSGVTQTPKHLITATGQRVTLRCSPRSGDLSVYWYQQSLDQGLQFLIQYYNGEERAKGNILERFSAQQFPDLHSELNLSSLELGDSALYFCASSPTDGYSPLHFGNGTRLTVT.

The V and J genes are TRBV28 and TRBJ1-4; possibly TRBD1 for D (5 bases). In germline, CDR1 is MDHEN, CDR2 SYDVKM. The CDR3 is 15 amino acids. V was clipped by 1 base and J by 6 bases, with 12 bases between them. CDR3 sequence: CASSLYRGLDEKLFF. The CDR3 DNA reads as TGTGCCAGCAGTTTATACCGGGGGTTAGATGAAAAACTGTTTTTT.

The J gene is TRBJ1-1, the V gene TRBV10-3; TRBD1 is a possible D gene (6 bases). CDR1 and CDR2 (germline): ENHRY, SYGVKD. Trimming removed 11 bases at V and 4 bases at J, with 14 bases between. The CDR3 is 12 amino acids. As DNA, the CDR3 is TGTGCCGTAAAACAGGGAGGCACTGAAGCTTTCTTT. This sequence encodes CAVKQGGTEAFF.

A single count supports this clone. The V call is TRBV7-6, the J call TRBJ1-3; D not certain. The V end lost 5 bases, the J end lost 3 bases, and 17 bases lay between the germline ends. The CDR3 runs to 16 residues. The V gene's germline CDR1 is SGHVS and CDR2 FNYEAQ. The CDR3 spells CASSPTTSTGGNTIYF. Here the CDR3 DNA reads TGTGCCAGCAGCCCGACTACTTCAACGGGTGGAAACACCATATATTTT.

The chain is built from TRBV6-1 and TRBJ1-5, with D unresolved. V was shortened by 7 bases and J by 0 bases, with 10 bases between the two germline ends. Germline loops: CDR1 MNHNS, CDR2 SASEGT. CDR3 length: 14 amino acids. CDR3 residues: CASKEEYSNQPQHF. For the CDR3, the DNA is TGTGCCAGCAAGGAGGAGTATAGCAATCAGCCCCAGCATTTT.

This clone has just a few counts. The CDR3 sequence: CASSSGGGERDGYTF. CDR3 in DNA: TGTGCCAGCAGCTCGGGGGGAGGGGAAAGAGATGGCTACACCTTC. The chain combines TRBV5-4 with TRBJ1-2, with a weak D call TRBD1 (5 bases). The V end was cut by 3 bases, the J end by 6 bases, with 18 bases between. The CDR3 length is 15 residues. Germline V gene lookup returns CDR1 SGHNT and CDR2 YYREEE (reference sequence).

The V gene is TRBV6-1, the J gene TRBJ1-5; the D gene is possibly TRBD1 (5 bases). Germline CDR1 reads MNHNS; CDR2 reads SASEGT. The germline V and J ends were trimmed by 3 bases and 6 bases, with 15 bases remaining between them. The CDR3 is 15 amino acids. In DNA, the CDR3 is TGTGCCAGCAGTGATCTGGGGGGGGAAGCTCAGCCCCAGCATTTT. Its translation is CASSDLGGEAQPQHF.

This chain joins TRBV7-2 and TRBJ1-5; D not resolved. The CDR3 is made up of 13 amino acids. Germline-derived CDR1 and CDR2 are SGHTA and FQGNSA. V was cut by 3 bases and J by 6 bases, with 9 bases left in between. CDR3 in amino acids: CASSFGYSQPQHF. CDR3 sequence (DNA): TGTGCCAGCAGCTTCGGTTACAGTCAGCCCCAGCATTTT.

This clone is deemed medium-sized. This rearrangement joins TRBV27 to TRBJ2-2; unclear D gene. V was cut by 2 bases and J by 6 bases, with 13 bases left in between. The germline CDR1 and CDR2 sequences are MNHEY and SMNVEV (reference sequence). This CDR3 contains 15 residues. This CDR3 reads CASSLIFYGAGELFF. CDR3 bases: TGTGCCAGCAGTTTAATCTTTTACGGCGCCGGGGAGCTGTTTTTT.

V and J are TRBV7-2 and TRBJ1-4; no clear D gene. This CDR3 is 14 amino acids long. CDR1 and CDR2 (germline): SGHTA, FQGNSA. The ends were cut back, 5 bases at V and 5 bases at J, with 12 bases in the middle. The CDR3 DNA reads TGTGCCAGCAGCCTGGGAGCGGTCAATGAAAAACTGTTTTTT. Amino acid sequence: CASSLGAVNEKLFF.

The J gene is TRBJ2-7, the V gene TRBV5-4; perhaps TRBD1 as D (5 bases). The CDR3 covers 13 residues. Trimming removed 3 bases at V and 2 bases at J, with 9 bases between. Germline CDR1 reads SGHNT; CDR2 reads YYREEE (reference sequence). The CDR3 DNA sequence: TGTGCCAGCAGCTCGACAGAGACCTACGAGCAGTACTTC. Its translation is CASSSTETYEQYF.

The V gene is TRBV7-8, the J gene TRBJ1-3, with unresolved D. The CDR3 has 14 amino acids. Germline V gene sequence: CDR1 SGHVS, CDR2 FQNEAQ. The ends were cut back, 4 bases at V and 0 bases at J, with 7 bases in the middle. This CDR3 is CASSSPSSGNTIYF. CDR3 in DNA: TGTGCCAGCAGCTCTCCATCCTCTGGAAACACCATATATTTT.

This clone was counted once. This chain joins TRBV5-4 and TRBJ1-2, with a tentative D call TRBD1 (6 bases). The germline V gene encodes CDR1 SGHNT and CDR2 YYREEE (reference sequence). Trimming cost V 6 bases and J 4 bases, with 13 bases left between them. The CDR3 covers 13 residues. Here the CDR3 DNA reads TGTGCCAGCAACGTCCGGACAGCCTATGGCTACACCTTC. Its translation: CASNVRTAYGYTF.

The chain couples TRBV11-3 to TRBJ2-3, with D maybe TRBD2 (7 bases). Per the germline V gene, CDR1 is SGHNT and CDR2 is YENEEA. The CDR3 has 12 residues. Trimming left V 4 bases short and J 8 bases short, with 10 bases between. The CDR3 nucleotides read TGTGCCAGCAGCTACAGGGAGGGTACGCAGTATTTT. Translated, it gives CASSYREGTQYF.

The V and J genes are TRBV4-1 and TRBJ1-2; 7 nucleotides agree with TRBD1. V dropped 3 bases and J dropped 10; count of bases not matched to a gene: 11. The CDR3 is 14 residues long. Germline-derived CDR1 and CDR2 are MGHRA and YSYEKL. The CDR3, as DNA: TGCGCCAGCAGCCAGGGTGACAGGGAGCTTGTCTACACCTTC. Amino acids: CASSQGDRELVYTF.

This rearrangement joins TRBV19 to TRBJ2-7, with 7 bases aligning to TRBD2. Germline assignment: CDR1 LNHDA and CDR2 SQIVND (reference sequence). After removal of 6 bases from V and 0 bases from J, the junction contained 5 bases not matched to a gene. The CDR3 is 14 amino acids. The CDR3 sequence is CASRARTSSYEQYF. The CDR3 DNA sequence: TGTGCCAGTAGAGCGCGGACTAGCTCCTACGAGCAGTACTTC.

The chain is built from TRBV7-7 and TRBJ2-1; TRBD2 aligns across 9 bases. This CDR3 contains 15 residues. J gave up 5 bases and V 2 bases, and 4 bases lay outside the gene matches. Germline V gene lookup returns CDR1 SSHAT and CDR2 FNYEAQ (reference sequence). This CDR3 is CASSLLGTSNNEQFF. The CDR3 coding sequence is TGTGCCAGCAGCTTACTGGGGACTAGCAACAATGAGCAGTTCTTC.

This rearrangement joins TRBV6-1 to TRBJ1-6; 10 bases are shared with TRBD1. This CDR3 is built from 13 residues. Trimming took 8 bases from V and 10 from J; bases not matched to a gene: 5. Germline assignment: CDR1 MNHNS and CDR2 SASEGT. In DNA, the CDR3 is TGTGCCAGCCAGACAGGGGGCGTATCACCCCTCCACTTT. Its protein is CASQTGGVSPLHF.

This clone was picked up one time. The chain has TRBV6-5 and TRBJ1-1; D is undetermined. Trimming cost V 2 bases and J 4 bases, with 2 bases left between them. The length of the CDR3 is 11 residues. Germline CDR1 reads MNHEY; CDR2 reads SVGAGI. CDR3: CASSYGTEAFF. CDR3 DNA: TGTGCCAGCAGTTACGGCACTGAAGCTTTCTTT.

Here the CDR3 reads CASRAEYSNQPQHF. CDR3 coding DNA: TGTGCCAGTAGAGCAGAGTATAGCAATCAGCCCCAGCATTTT. The chain joins TRBV7-2 to TRBJ1-5; D is uncertain. The CDR3 covers 14 residues. Trimming took off 9 bases at V and 0 bases at J, with 12 bases between the two ends. The germline CDR1 and CDR2 sequences are SGHTA and FQGNSA.

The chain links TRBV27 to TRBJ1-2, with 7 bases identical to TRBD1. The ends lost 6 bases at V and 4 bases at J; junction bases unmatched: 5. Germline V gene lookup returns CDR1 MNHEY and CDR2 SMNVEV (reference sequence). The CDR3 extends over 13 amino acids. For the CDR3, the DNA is TGTGCCAGCAGCTTGACAGGGACCTATGGCTACACCTTC. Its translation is CASSLTGTYGYTF.

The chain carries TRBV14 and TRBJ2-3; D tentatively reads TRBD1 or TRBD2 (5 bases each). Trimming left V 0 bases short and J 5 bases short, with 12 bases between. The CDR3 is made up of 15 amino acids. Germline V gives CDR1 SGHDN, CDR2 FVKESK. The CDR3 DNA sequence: TGTGCCAGCAGCCAAGATATTGAGGGGAAAGATACGCAGTATTTT. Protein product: CASSQDIEGKDTQYF.

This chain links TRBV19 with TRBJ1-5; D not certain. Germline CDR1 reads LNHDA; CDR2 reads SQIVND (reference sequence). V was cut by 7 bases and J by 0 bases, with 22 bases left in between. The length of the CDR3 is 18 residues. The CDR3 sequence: CASNNQRSNFYSNQPQHF. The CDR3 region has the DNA TGTGCCAGTAACAATCAGCGGAGCAACTTCTATAGCAATCAGCCCCAGCATTTT.

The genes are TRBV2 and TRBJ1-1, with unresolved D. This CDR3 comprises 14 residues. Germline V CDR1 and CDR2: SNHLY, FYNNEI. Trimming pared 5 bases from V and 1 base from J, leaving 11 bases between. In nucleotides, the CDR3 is TGTGCCAGCAGTCTGTTACCCGCGAACACTGAAGCTTTCTTT. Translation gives CASSLLPANTEAFF.

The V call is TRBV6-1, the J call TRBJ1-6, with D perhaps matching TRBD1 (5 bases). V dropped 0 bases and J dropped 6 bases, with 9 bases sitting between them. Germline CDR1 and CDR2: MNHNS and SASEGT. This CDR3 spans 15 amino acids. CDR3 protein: CASSEAWGLNSPLHF. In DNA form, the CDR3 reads TGTGCCAGCAGTGAAGCCTGGGGCCTTAATTCACCCCTCCACTTT.

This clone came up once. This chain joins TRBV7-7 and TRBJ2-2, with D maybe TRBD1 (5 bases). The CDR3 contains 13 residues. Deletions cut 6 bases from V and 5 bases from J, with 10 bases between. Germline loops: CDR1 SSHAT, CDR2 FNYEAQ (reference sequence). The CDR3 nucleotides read TGTGCCAGCAGAGACACAGGAACCGGGGAGCTGTTTTTT. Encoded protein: CASRDTGTGELFF. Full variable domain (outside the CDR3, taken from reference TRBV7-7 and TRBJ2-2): GAGVSQSPRYKVTKRGQDVTLRCDPISSHATLYWYQQALGQGPEFLTYFNYEAQPDKSGLPSDRFSAERPEGSISTLTIQRTEQRDSAMYRCASRDTGTGELFFGEGSRLTVL.

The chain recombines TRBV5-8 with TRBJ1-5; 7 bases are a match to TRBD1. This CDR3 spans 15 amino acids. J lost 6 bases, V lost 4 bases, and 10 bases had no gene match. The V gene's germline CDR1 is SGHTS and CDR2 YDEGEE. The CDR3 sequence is CASSQGQQTGQPQHF. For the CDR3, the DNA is TGTGCCAGCAGCCAGGGACAGCAGACGGGTCAGCCCCAGCATTTT.